The 27 T cell receptor beta chains below all came from one sample that was sequenced in a study of shared clonotypes between healthy human individuals (dated by TCRdb to the early 2020s). The library was prepared using the immunoSEQ multiplex PCR assay. TCRdb stores this immuneACCESS table with in-frame sequences only. Part of the clones is absent; in the studies checked, under half of the shortfall reflects unresolved V genes, and no reason is known for the rest. This sample comprises about 800,000 clones, approximately 97% of them detected only once. The ten largest clonotypes hold around 0.21% of the sample. CD8 naive samples were obtained by positive selection for CCR7 among CD45RO-negative cells, yielding a CD45RA+CCR7+ population from which TemRA cells were excluded. The sample taken for sequencing was naive CD8+ T cells sorted from blood. This specimen's cell subset or site label, per the study, means: CD45RA+CCR7+. All receptors derive from a man aged 30-40 years in good health.

This chain uses TRBV29-1 with TRBJ1-2; 8 bases are a match to TRBD1. This CDR3 comprises 11 residues. Per the germline V gene, CDR1 is SQVTM and CDR2 is ANQGSEA. The ends lost 4 bases at V and 7 bases at J; junction bases unmatched: 2. CDR3 bases: TGCAGCGTTGTGACAGGGGTTGGCTACACCTTC. Residues: CSVVTGVGYTF.

The chain links TRBV11-1 to TRBJ2-7; D unclear. The CDR3 covers 12 residues. Trimming stripped 2 bases from V and 3 bases from J, with 5 bases between. Germline values: CDR1 SGHAT, CDR2 FQDESV (reference sequence). CDR3 bases: TGTGCCAGCAGCTTATCCGGCTACGAGCAGTACTTC. The encoded protein is CASSLSGYEQYF.

The V call is TRBV15, the J call TRBJ2-1, with D unclear. With 6 bases removed from V and 6 bases from J, the gap between germline ends came to 15 bases. The CDR3 has 14 amino acids. Per the germline V gene, CDR1 is LNHNV and CDR2 is YYDKDF (reference sequence). CDR3 bases: TGTGCCACCAGTTCGCCCCCGATTACCAATGAGCAGTTCTTC. Its protein is CATSSPPITNEQFF.

The chain couples TRBV19 to TRBJ1-1; D not certain. The ends were cut back, 8 bases at V and 4 bases at J, with 17 bases in the middle. Germline CDR1 LNHDA, CDR2 SQIVND (reference sequence). The CDR3 has 14 residues. CDR3 nucleotides: TGTGCCAGTCTGAAGAATGGTATCAGCACTGAAGCTTTCTTT. Protein sequence: CASLKNGISTEAFF.

The genes are TRBV6-1 and TRBJ2-7; weak D call: TRBD2 (5 bases). CDR1 MNHNS and CDR2 SASEGT come from the germline V gene. Trimming cost V 3 bases and J 2 bases, with 14 bases left between them. This CDR3 is 15 amino acids long. This CDR3 reads CASSDGGGGPYEQYF. CDR3 sequence (DNA): TGTGCCAGCAGTGACGGAGGAGGAGGCCCCTACGAGCAGTACTTC.

V and J are TRBV4-1 and TRBJ2-7; D is tentatively TRBD1 or TRBD2 (5 bases each). This CDR3 has 15 residues. The germline V gene encodes CDR1 MGHRA and CDR2 YSYEKL. V was pared by 0 bases and J by 2 bases, with 11 bases between. In DNA, the CDR3 is TGCGCCAGCAGCCAAGAGGCAGGGAGTACCTACGAGCAGTACTTC. Translation: CASSQEAGSTYEQYF.

This chain connects TRBV11-2 to TRBJ2-7, with 8 positions matching TRBD1. V was pared by 5 bases and J by 3 bases, with 9 bases of the junction left unmatched. Germline V lookup: CDR1 SGHAT, CDR2 FQNNGV. The CDR3 loop spans 15 amino acids. As DNA, the CDR3 is TGTGCCAGCAGCCCAAGGGACAGGAACCTCTACGAGCAGTACTTC. Translated, it gives CASSPRDRNLYEQYF.

J is TRBJ1-4 and V is TRBV5-6; a possible D gene is TRBD1 (5 bases). The CDR3 runs to 15 residues. The V end lost 0 bases, the J end lost 8 bases, and 14 bases lay between the germline ends. Germline V gene sequence: CDR1 SGHDT, CDR2 YYEEEE. CDR3 DNA sequence: TGTGCCAGCAGCTTGGCTGGGGGTCTTACCGAAAAACTGTTTTTT. Encoded protein: CASSLAGGLTEKLFF.

The genes are TRBV14 and TRBJ2-5, with TRBD2 matching over 8 bases. The germline V gene encodes CDR1 SGHDN and CDR2 FVKESK. The CDR3 contains 18 residues. V shed 0 bases, J shed 6 bases, and the junction held 15 bases outside the gene matches. The CDR3 sequence is CASSQEGFRGRRGQTQYF. CDR3 bases: TGTGCCAGCAGCCAAGAAGGATTCCGCGGGAGGCGGGGGCAGACCCAGTACTTC.

The J gene is TRBJ2-1, the V gene TRBV4-2; no clear D gene. Trimming stripped 4 bases from V and 8 bases from J, with 12 bases between. Germline lookup yields CDR1 LGHNA and CDR2 YNFKEQ. This CDR3 has 13 amino acids. CDR3 sequence reads: CASSRENFDEQFF. The CDR3 region has the DNA TGTGCCAGCAGCCGGGAAAATTTCGATGAGCAGTTCTTC.

On this clone itself: Other nucleotide sequences from this sample produce the same CDR3. V is TRBV27 and J is TRBJ1-1, with no clear D. The germline CDR1 and CDR2 sequences are MNHEY and SMNVEV (reference sequence). The length of the CDR3 is 13 residues. Trimming left V 2 bases short and J 5 bases short, with 9 bases between. The CDR3 reads CASSLGLGTEAFF. The CDR3 bases are TGTGCCAGCAGTTTAGGGTTGGGTACTGAAGCTTTCTTT.

This clone occurred once. V and J are TRBV6-6 and TRBJ2-7, with unresolved D. Germline CDR1 and CDR2: MNHNY and SVGAGI (reference sequence). Trimming shortened V by 6 bases and J by 2 bases, and 14 bases separated the two germline ends. This CDR3 has 14 residues. The CDR3 bases are TGTGCCAGCAGCCAGTCACCTGAAACCTACGAGCAGTACTTC. This translates into CASSQSPETYEQYF.

J is TRBJ2-7 and V is TRBV7-9, with 9 bases that match TRBD1. Trimming took 5 bases from V and 2 from J; bases not matched to a gene: 13. The length of the CDR3 is 17 residues. The germline V gene has CDR1 SEHNR and CDR2 FQNEAQ (reference sequence). In nucleotides, the CDR3 is TGTGCCAGCAGCACGAATTCCGGGGACAGGGCCGCCTACGAGCAGTACTTC. This encodes CASSTNSGDRAAYEQYF.

V is TRBV19 and J is TRBJ2-1, with a tentative D call TRBD2 (6 bases). With 0 bases removed from V and 9 bases from J, the gap between germline ends came to 12 bases. Germline V gene data show CDR1 as LNHDA and CDR2 as SQIVND (reference sequence). The CDR3 contains 14 residues. The CDR3, as DNA: TGTGCCAGTAGTATAGATGGCGGGATACCTGAGCAGTTCTTC. Translating gives CASSIDGGIPEQFF.

V is TRBV6-1 and J is TRBJ2-6; no clear D. This CDR3 region has 15 residues. V was shortened by 0 bases and J by 4 bases, with 7 bases between the two germline ends. Per the germline V gene, CDR1 is MNHNS and CDR2 is SASEGT. CDR3 region: CASSEAISGANVLTF. CDR3 coding DNA: TGTGCCAGCAGTGAAGCGATCTCCGGGGCCAACGTCCTGACTTTC.

The chain combines TRBV2 with TRBJ2-1; no clear D gene. Germline CDR1 SNHLY, CDR2 FYNNEI. The CDR3 consists of 13 residues. Trimming shortened V by 5 bases and J by 6 bases, and 11 bases separated the two germline ends. CDR3 DNA: TGTGCCAGCAGTTATGGACGGAGCAATGAGCAGTTCTTC. Residues: CASSYGRSNEQFF. Complete variable domain (other parts from reference TRBV2 and TRBJ2-1): EPEVTQTPSHQVTQMGQEVILRCVPISNHLYFYWYRQILGQKVEFLVSFYNNEISEKSEIFDDQFSVERPDGSNFTLKIRSTKLEDSAMYFCASSYGRSNEQFFGPGTRLTVL.

The V call is TRBV9, the J call TRBJ2-1; 7 positions agree with TRBD1. The germline CDR1 and CDR2 sequences are SGDLS and YYNGEE. Trimming took 4 bases from V and 6 from J; bases not matched to a gene: 4. The CDR3 runs 13 residues. The CDR3 bases are TGTGCCAGCAGCTCGGGACAGCCCAATGAGCAGTTCTTC. It encodes CASSSGQPNEQFF.

DNA for the CDR3: TGTGCCAGCAGCCCGCAAACTAGCGGTAGTAACAATGAGCAGTTCTTC. Protein product: CASSPQTSGSNNEQFF. The chain couples TRBV7-3 to TRBJ2-1; 8 bases agree with TRBD2. Germline loops: CDR1 SGHTA, CDR2 FQGTGA. Trimming removed 5 bases from V and 5 bases from J; junction bases left unmatched: 11. The CDR3 has 16 amino acids.

This chain links TRBV4-3 with TRBJ2-1, with 10 bases aligning to TRBD2. The ends lost 1 base at V and 5 bases at J; junction bases unmatched: 5. CDR1 is LGHNA, CDR2 YSLEER, per germline. The CDR3 has 16 residues. In DNA, the CDR3 is TGCGCCAGCAGCCAAGTCGCCGGACTAGCGGACAATGAGCAGTTCTTC. Amino acid sequence: CASSQVAGLADNEQFF.

This clone was seen a few times. The sample contains more than one DNA sequence encoding this CDR3. This chain links TRBV4-1 with TRBJ2-7; D uncertain. The CDR3 runs 13 residues. Germline CDR1 reads MGHRA; CDR2 reads YSYEKL. Between the trimmed V and J ends, which lost 1 base and 1 base, there was a span of 5 bases. The CDR3 loop is CASSQGDSYEQYF. The CDR3 DNA is TGCGCCAGCAGCCAAGGCGATTCCTACGAGCAGTACTTC.

The chain employs TRBV2 and TRBJ2-1; D is unclear. V dropped 0 bases and J dropped 9 bases, with 15 bases sitting between them. There are 15 residues in the CDR3. Germline V lookup: CDR1 SNHLY, CDR2 FYNNEI. CDR3 sequence reads: CASSEALIGIGEQFF. The DNA for the CDR3 is TGTGCCAGCAGTGAAGCCCTCATCGGTATCGGTGAGCAGTTCTTC.

V usage is TRBV10-3 and J usage is TRBJ1-1, with 8 bases that match TRBD1. This CDR3 spans 13 amino acids. Germline V lookup: CDR1 ENHRY, CDR2 SYGVKD. The J segment lost 5 bases and the V segment lost 2 bases, leaving 1 base of the junction unmatched. In DNA form, the CDR3 reads TGTGCCATCAGTGAGAGACAGGGGACTGAAGCTTTCTTT. Protein: CAISERQGTEAFF.

V gene TRBV27 combines with J gene TRBJ2-2; 8 bases line up with TRBD1. V lost 8 bases to trimming and J lost 5 bases; unmatched junction nucleotides: 13. Germline V lookup: CDR1 MNHEY, CDR2 SMNVEV (reference sequence). CDR3 size: 16 residues. The CDR3 loop is CASSGGDRFMTGELFF. CDR3 in DNA: TGTGCCAGCTCCGGTGGGGACAGGTTCATGACCGGGGAGCTGTTTTTT.

The rearrangement joins TRBV6-5 to TRBJ2-3; 13 bases are a match to TRBD2. Germline assignment: CDR1 MNHEY and CDR2 SVGAGI. CDR3 length: 15 amino acids. The V segment lost 5 bases and the J segment 4 bases; nucleotides outside the gene matches: 3. The CDR3, as DNA: TGTGCCAGCAGTCGACTAGCGGGAGGCGCAGATACGCAGTATTTT. It codes for CASSRLAGGADTQYF.

This chain links TRBV5-1 with TRBJ2-7, with TRBD1 identical over 11 bases. J lost 5 bases, V lost 5 bases, and 6 bases had no gene match. The CDR3 extends over 14 amino acids. The germline CDR1 and CDR2 sequences are SGHRS and YFSETQ. CDR3 loop: CASSDGQGADEQYF. The DNA of the CDR3 is TGCGCCAGCAGTGATGGACAGGGGGCTGACGAGCAGTACTTC. The entire variable domain, with the rest obtained from reference TRBV5-1 and TRBJ2-7, is as follows: KAGVTQTPRYLIKTRGQQVTLSCSPISGHRSVSWYQQTPGQGLQFLFEYFSETQRNKGNFPGRFSGRQFSNSRSEMNVSTLELGDSALYLCASSDGQGADEQYFGPGTRLTVT.

This clone has a single count. The chain couples TRBV11-2 to TRBJ2-7, with 9 bases aligning to TRBD1. V was clipped by 3 bases and J by 5 bases; unmatched bases: 8. The CDR3 covers 15 residues. The germline V gene encodes CDR1 SGHAT and CDR2 FQNNGV. CDR3 nucleotides: TGTGCCAGCAGCTTCGCCGGGACAGGGTTTAACGAGCAGTACTTC. Its translation is CASSFAGTGFNEQYF. Using reference TRBV11-2 and TRBJ2-7 for the parts outside the CDR3, the full variable domain is EAGVAQSPRYKIIEKRQSVAFWCNPISGHATLYWYQQILGQGPKLLIQFQNNGVVDDSQLPKDRFSAERLKGVDSTLKIQPAKLEDSAVYLCASSFAGTGFNEQYFGPGTRLTVT.

The chain couples TRBV19 to TRBJ1-1; D is unresolved. The CDR3 runs 13 residues. V was pared by 6 bases and J by 1 base, with 9 bases between. The germline gives CDR1 LNHDA, CDR2 SQIVND (reference sequence). In DNA, the CDR3 is TGTGCCAGTAGCGCGTCGAGGAACACTGAAGCTTTCTTT. It encodes CASSASRNTEAFF. The full variable domain, with the rest looked up from reference TRBV19 and TRBJ1-1, is DGGITQSPKYLFRKEGQNVTLSCEQNLNHDAMYWYRQDPGQGLRLIYYSQIVNDFQKGDIAEGYSVSREKKESFPLTVTSAQKNPTAFYLCASSASRNTEAFFGQGTRLTVV.